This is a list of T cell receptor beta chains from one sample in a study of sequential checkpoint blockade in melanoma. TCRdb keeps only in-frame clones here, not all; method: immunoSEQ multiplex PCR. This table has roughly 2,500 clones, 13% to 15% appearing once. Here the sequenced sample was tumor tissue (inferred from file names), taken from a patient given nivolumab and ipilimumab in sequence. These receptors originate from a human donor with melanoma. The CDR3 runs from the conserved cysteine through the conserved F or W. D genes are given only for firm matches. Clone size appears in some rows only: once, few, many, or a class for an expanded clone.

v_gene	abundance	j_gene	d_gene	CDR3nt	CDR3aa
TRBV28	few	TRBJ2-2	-	TGTGCCAGCAGTTCGGGCTCCAATAAGCTGTTTTTT	CASSSGSNKLFF
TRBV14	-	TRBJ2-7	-	TGTGCCAGCAGCAGCTTCTTCGAAAGTCCCTACGAGCAGTACTTC	CASSSFFESPYEQYF
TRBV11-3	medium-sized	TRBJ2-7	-	TGTGCCAGCAGCCCTGGGGGGTTCCGTAGGGCCTACGAGCAGTACTTC	CASSPGGFRRAYEQYF
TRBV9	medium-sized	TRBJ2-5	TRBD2	TGTGCCAGCAGCCGCGGGACTAGCGGGAGTTGGGAAGAGACCCAGTACTTC	CASSRGTSGSWEETQYF
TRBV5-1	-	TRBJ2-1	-	TGCGCCAGCAGCAATCTACAGGTCTCGGGGAATGAGCAGTTCTTC	CASSNLQVSGNEQFF
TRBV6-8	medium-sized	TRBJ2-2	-	TGTGCCACAAAGGAAGGGAACACCGGGGAGCTGTTTTTT	CATKEGNTGELFF
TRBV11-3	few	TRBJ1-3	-	TGTGCCAGCAGTTCGGACAGCTCTGCTGGAAACACCATATATTTT	CASSSDSSAGNTIYF
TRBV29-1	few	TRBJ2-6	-	TGCAGCGTTGCAGGTTCTGGGGCCAACGTCCTGACTTTC	CSVAGSGANVLTF
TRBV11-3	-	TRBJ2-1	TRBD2	TGTGCCAGCAGCTTAGATCTTCTAGCGGGATACGATTACAATGAGCAGTTCTTC	CASSLDLLAGYDYNEQFF
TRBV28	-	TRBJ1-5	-	TGTGCCAGCAGCCCCCTGGCTCAGCCCCAGCATTTT	CASSPLAQPQHF
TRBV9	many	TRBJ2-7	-	TGTGCCAGCAGCTTAGACGGGTACGAGCAGTACTTC	CASSLDGYEQYF
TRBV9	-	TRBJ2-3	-	TGTGCCAGCAGCTCCGGGGGCTCTAGCGAATCGCAGTATTTT	CASSSGGSSESQYF
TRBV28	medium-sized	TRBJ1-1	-	TGTGCCAGCAGTTTACTCTTATGGGAAAACACTGAAGCTTTCTTT	CASSLLLWENTEAFF
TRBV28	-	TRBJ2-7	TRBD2	TGTGCCAGCAGCCCACCGGGACTAGCCTACGAGCAGTACTTC	CASSPPGLAYEQYF
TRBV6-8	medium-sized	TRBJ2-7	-	TGTGCCAGCAGTTACTCAGGAGATGACGAGCAGTACTTC	CASSYSGDDEQYF
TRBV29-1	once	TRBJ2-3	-	TGCAGCGTTGTGGGGGGCTTGGGCACAGATACGCAGTATTTT	CSVVGGLGTDTQYF
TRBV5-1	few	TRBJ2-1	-	TGCGCCAGCACCCCTGGGGGCGCGGGGGTATACAATGAGCAGTTCTTC	CASTPGGAGVYNEQFF
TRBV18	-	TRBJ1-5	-	TGTGCCAGCTCACCACAGGGGCCCGCAACAGAGCCCCAGCATTTT	CASSPQGPATEPQHF
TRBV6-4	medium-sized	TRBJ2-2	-	TGTGCCAGCAGGTTAGCCGGGGAGCTGTTTTTT	CASRLAGELFF
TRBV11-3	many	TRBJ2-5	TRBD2	TGTGCCAGCAGCCCTCCGACTAGCGGGATCAGGGAGACCCAGTACTTC	CASSPPTSGIRETQYF
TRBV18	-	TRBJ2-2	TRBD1	TGTGCCAGCTCAGTTTTCTTTACCGGGACAGTGAACACCGGGGAGCTGTTTTTT	CASSVFFTGTVNTGELFF